This TCR beta chain was identified during a study of PD-L1 blockade in urothelial cancer. For the study at large: Blood was tested 3 weeks (second dose) and 6 weeks into treatment.

Remarks on this clone: One junction end disagrees with the germline gene, perhaps due to a read error.

Clones were read by immunoSEQ multiplex PCR, and TCRdb kept only the in-frame ones, dropping some. The profile shows around 42,000 clones, over 65% of them singletons. The germline gives CDR1 MGHDK, CDR2 SYGVNS. The CDR3 length is 13 residues. Sampling of each patient yielded between 1 and 8 specimens, collected pretreatment and on-treatment. This chain uses TRBV25-1 with TRBJ1-2; 9 bases fit TRBD1. The TCR sequence derives from a man between 65 and 85 years old with urothelial cancer. The source was PBMCs, collected around atezolizumab (anti-PD-L1) treatment. CDR3 DNA: TGTGCCAGCAGTGAACGAACCACAGGGGGCGTCTTATTC. Translating it yields CASSERTTGGVLF.